A selection of T cell receptor beta chains follows, all from one sample in a study of T cells after yellow fever vaccination. MiXCR, run by TCRdb on the 5' RACE reads, gives a single entry per CDR3 protein. In the table there are 200,000 to 300,000 distinct CDR3 sequences, less than 7.5% of which are singletons. The specimen was CD4+ T cells sorted from PBMCs, collected on the day of the yellow fever booster vaccination. The receptors here all came from a man aged 25-40 years who received the YFV17D yellow fever vaccine. Each CDR3 is given with its conserved first and last residue. Fields, in order: D gene, clone size, V gene, J gene, CDR3 protein, CDR3 DNA. D genes are given only for firm matches. Rows may omit the clone size; those that give it use once, few, many or a size class.

TRBD2	few	TRBV6-6	TRBJ2-1	CASSHTRPSGKSYNEQFF	TGTGCCAGCAGCCACACTCGGCCCAGCGGGAAATCCTACAATGAGCAGTTCTTC
NA	NA	TRBV6-4	TRBJ2-3	CASSVAATDTQYF	TGTGCCAGCAGTGTTGCGGCCACAGATACGCAGTATTTT
TRBD2	NA	TRBV4-2	TRBJ2-1	CASSQGASGSDEQFF	TGTGCCAGCAGCCAAGGGGCTAGCGGGAGCGATGAGCAGTTCTTC
TRBD2	many	TRBV20-1	TRBJ2-3	CSARDLRTSGRRSTDTQYF	TGCAGTGCTAGAGATCTCCGGACTAGCGGGAGGCGGAGCACAGATACGCAGTATTTT
NA	NA	TRBV7-2	TRBJ1-4	CASSLASGTANEKLFF	TGTGCCAGCAGCTTAGCGTCCGGAACGGCTAATGAAAAACTGTTTTTT
NA	NA	TRBV9	TRBJ1-6	CASSVTDGSPLHF	TGTGCCAGCAGCGTCACCGACGGGTCACCCCTCCACTTT
TRBD2	few	TRBV30	TRBJ2-3	CVLGGTASGSPDTQYF	TGCGTTTTGGGGGGAACGGCTAGCGGGAGTCCAGATACGCAGTATTTT
NA	many	TRBV19	TRBJ2-7	CASRHSGSGEEQYF	TGTGCCAGTAGGCACTCCGGGTCCGGCGAGGAGCAGTACTTC
NA	NA	TRBV20-1	TRBJ2-5	CSAGLTGRETQYF	TGCAGTGCTGGGTTGACAGGACGGGAGACCCAGTACTTC
TRBD2	few	TRBV12-3/TRBV12-4	TRBJ2-7	CASSPSPSGVYEQYF	TGTGCCAGCAGCCCTTCCCCTAGCGGAGTATACGAGCAGTACTTC
NA	NA	TRBV24-1	TRBJ2-7	CATSDSQGTHEQYF	TGTGCCACCAGTGATTCACAGGGCACCCACGAGCAGTACTTC
NA	NA	TRBV12-3/TRBV12-4	TRBJ1-3	CASSRGSGGNTIYF	TGTGCCAGCAGCCGCGGATCCGGAGGAAACACCATATATTTT
NA	many	TRBV7-3	TRBJ1-1	CASSLDSDTEAFF	TGTGCCAGCAGCTTGGACAGTGACACTGAAGCTTTCTTT
TRBD1	few	TRBV6-5	TRBJ2-3	CASIPRPRTGNTDTQYF	TGTGCCAGCATCCCCAGGCCGAGGACAGGGAACACAGATACGCAGTATTTT
NA	NA	TRBV14	TRBJ2-7	CASSLVGDGALGEQYF	TGTGCCAGCAGCCTCGTTGGGGACGGGGCCCTAGGCGAGCAGTACTTC
NA	NA	TRBV6-2/TRBV6-3	TRBJ2-1	CASSFKRVLYNEQFF	TGTGCCAGCAGTTTTAAGAGGGTTCTCTACAATGAGCAGTTCTTC
TRBD2	NA	TRBV7-2	TRBJ2-3	CASSPMSGGTQYF	TGTGCCAGCAGCCCCATGAGCGGGGGTACGCAGTATTTT
TRBD2	many	TRBV20-1	TRBJ2-5	CSAITFSGRKTQYF	TGCAGTGCTATTACATTTAGCGGGAGAAAGACCCAGTACTTC
NA	many	TRBV6-5	TRBJ1-1	CASSSWGGLTEAFF	TGTGCCAGCAGTTCCTGGGGGGGTTTGACTGAAGCTTTCTTT
TRBD2	NA	TRBV7-3	TRBJ2-1	CASSITSGGNEQFF	TGTGCCAGCAGCATCACTAGCGGGGGTAATGAGCAGTTCTTC
NA	few	TRBV10-3	TRBJ2-2	CAIQGGSRELFF	TGTGCCATCCAGGGCGGAAGCCGGGAGCTGTTTTTT
NA	many	TRBV9	TRBJ2-3	CASSKGGRTDTQYF	TGTGCCAGCAGCAAGGGTGGGAGGACAGATACGCAGTATTTT
NA	NA	TRBV20-1	TRBJ2-7	CSASPNYEQYF	TGCAGTGCTTCCCCTAACTACGAGCAGTACTTC
NA	few	TRBV11-2	TRBJ2-5	CASSRNRDGQETQYF	TGTGCCAGCAGCCGTAACCGGGACGGCCAAGAGACCCAGTACTTC
NA	many	TRBV7-2	TRBJ2-5	CASSPWGGQETQYF	TGTGCCAGCAGCCCCTGGGGCGGTCAAGAGACCCAGTACTTC
NA	few	TRBV6-1	TRBJ1-1	CASRQVYTEAFF	TGTGCCAGTAGGCAGGTATACACTGAAGCTTTCTTT
NA	NA	TRBV6-1	TRBJ2-7	CASREVVGNYEQYF	TGTGCCAGCAGGGAAGTGGTCGGGAACTACGAGCAGTACTTC
NA	few	TRBV19	TRBJ2-5	CASSMVAGNGFQETQYF	TGTGCCAGTAGTATGGTGGCAGGGAATGGTTTTCAAGAGACCCAGTACTTC
TRBD1	many	TRBV6-5	TRBJ1-5	CASSRGDSNQPQHF	TGTGCCAGCAGTCGAGGGGACAGTAATCAGCCCCAGCATTTT
TRBD1	few	TRBV5-1	TRBJ1-6	CASRDRKDNSPLHF	TGCGCCAGCCGGGACAGAAAAGATAATTCACCCCTCCACTTT
NA	many	TRBV6-5	TRBJ1-1	CASSFVEGGTEAFF	TGTGCCAGCAGTTTTGTGGAGGGAGGCACTGAAGCTTTCTTT
NA	many	TRBV20-1	TRBJ1-1	CSAREGGANTEAFF	TGCAGTGCTAGAGAAGGAGGGGCGAACACTGAAGCTTTCTTT